This TCR beta chain was documented in a study of blood T cell repertoires in COVID-19. Looking at the study overall: COVID-19 samples collected from the United States, Italy and Spain covered acute and convalescent phases. Sample material is recorded as cDNA or gDNA derived from T cells, B-cell-depleted T cells, or PBMCs.

In the authors' workflow: Amplification from reference gene primers served as the basis for estimated nucleated cell counts. Profiled with immunoSEQ multiplex PCR; TCRdb holds only in-frame clones, not every one. That table furnishes V, J and clone size, whereas the DNA furnished D and trimming. The repertoire has around 150,000 clones, 70% to 80% of them found once; the top ten carry around 9.9%. This sequence was found in a man aged 55 to 70 who had recovered from COVID-19. Specimen: peripheral blood.

CDR3: CASSEAPGSPLHF. CDR3 in DNA: TGTGCCAGCAGTGAAGCCCCAGGTTCACCCCTCCACTTT. This chain uses TRBV2 with TRBJ1-6; D unclear. Germline V gives CDR1 SNHLY, CDR2 FYNNEI. The CDR3 consists of 13 residues. The germline V and J ends were trimmed by 0 bases and 9 bases, with 6 bases remaining between them.